This TCR beta chain was captured by sequencing in a study of PD-1 and CTLA-4 blockade in melanoma. This table comes from immunoSEQ multiplex PCR, and its TCRdb copy is limited to in-frame clones, with some not included. The table lists around 32,000 clones, roughly 91% of them singletons. The sequence was collected from a human donor with melanoma. The sequencing used CD8+ T cells from peripheral blood, collected before anti-PD-1 treatment.

CDR3 in DNA: TGTGCCAGCAGCACAGAGGGATTTGGCTACGAGCAGTACTTC. Its protein product is CASSTEGFGYEQYF. The V and J genes are TRBV7-9 and TRBJ2-7; possibly TRBD2 for D (5 bases). The CDR3 is 14 amino acids. Trimming shortened V by 5 bases and J by 3 bases, and 14 bases separated the two germline ends. CDR1 is SEHNR, CDR2 FQNEAQ, per germline (reference sequence).